Shown below are 25 T cell receptor beta chains from a single sample sequenced in a study of blood T cell repertoires in COVID-19. Data came from immunoSEQ multiplex PCR; TCRdb stores just in-frame clones and leaves some out. The sample includes under 400,000 clones, more than 75% of them seen just once. Sequencing input: PBMCs or T cells enriched from blood (not recorded which). The receptors shown here come from a man aged 40-50 years in a cohort exposed to, infected with or recovered from COVID-19 (not recorded which).

For this clone: This same CDR3 is encoded by further DNA sequences in the sample. The J gene is TRBJ2-2, the V gene TRBV18, with a weak D call TRBD2 (6 bases). The germline V and J ends were trimmed by 2 bases and 3 bases, with 7 bases remaining between them. The CDR3 consists of 14 residues. Germline V lookup: CDR1 KGHSH, CDR2 LQKENI. CDR3 bases: TGTGCCAGCTCACCATCGGGGGACACCGGGGAGCTGTTTTTT. This translates into CASSPSGDTGELFF.

The chain couples TRBV5-4 to TRBJ1-6; the D gene is possibly TRBD1 (6 bases). This CDR3 contains 16 residues. The V gene's germline CDR1 is SGHNT and CDR2 YYREEE (reference sequence). Trimming shortened V by 1 base and J by 6 bases, and 14 bases separated the two germline ends. In DNA form, the CDR3 reads TGTGCCAGCAGCTTGCAAGCGGGGGCTCTTAATTCACCCCTCCACTTT. Protein product: CASSLQAGALNSPLHF.

This chain joins TRBV10-2 and TRBJ1-6, with 7 bases identical to TRBD1. In germline, CDR1 is WSHSY, CDR2 SAAADI. The V segment lost 3 bases and the J segment 10 bases; nucleotides outside the gene matches: 6. This CDR3 spans 14 amino acids. The chain's CDR3 is CASSETGVRSPLHF. Written as DNA, the CDR3 is TGCGCCAGCAGTGAAACAGGGGTAAGATCACCCCTCCACTTT.

This chain joins TRBV5-1 and TRBJ2-2; D gene uncertain. V was pared by 4 bases and J by 4 bases, with 11 bases between. In germline, CDR1 is SGHRS, CDR2 YFSETQ. The CDR3 runs 14 residues. The chain's CDR3 is CASSASAGTGELFF. In nucleotides, the CDR3 is TGCGCCAGCAGCGCGTCCGCCGGCACCGGGGAGCTGTTTTTT.

The chain recombines TRBV18 with TRBJ2-7; 8 nucleotides line up with TRBD1. CDR1 is KGHSH, CDR2 LQKENI, per germline. CDR3 length: 13 amino acids. Unmatched junction bases numbered 5, after V lost 3 bases and J lost 7 bases. As DNA, the CDR3 is TGTGCCAGCTCACCCGGACAGGGTGGAGAGCAGTACTTC. Its protein product is CASSPGQGGEQYF. Together with reference TRBV18 and TRBJ2-7, the CDR3 gives the full variable domain: NAGVMQNPRHLVRRRGQEARLRCSPMKGHSHVYWYRQLPEEGLKFMVYLQKENIIDESGMPKERFSAEFPKEGPSILRIQQVVRGDSAAYFCASSPGQGGEQYFGPGTRLTVT.

The chain combines TRBV6-5 with TRBJ2-1, with TRBD2 identical over 7 bases. CDR1 and CDR2 (germline): MNHEY, SVGAGI. This CDR3 has 15 residues. V lost 4 bases, J lost 6 bases, and 9 bases stayed unmatched. For the CDR3, the DNA is TGTGCCAGCAGTTCCCCTAGGGAGGGCCCCAATGAGCAGTTCTTC. Translating it yields CASSSPREGPNEQFF.

The chain carries TRBV10-2 and TRBJ2-7; 8 bases match TRBD1. V shed 3 bases and J 0 bases; nucleotides not matched to a gene: 10. This CDR3 contains 17 residues. Germline V gene lookup returns CDR1 WSHSY and CDR2 SAAADI. CDR3 sequence (DNA): TGCGCCAGCAGTGAATTCCCTCCGGGACAGGCCTCCTACGAGCAGTACTTC. This sequence encodes CASSEFPPGQASYEQYF.

The chain employs TRBV5-1 and TRBJ2-1; 11 bases fit TRBD1. J lost 9 bases, V lost 5 bases, and 4 bases had no gene match. Germline loops: CDR1 SGHRS, CDR2 YFSETQ. The CDR3 covers 13 residues. The CDR3 DNA is TGCGCCAGCAGTATGGACAGGGGGCGTGAGCAGTTCTTC. As protein: CASSMDRGREQFF.

The chain has TRBV28 and TRBJ2-7, with D possibly being TRBD1 (5 bases). The V end lost 5 bases, the J end lost 6 bases, and 11 bases lay between the germline ends. The germline V gene has CDR1 MDHEN and CDR2 SYDVKM. The CDR3 spans 12 residues. The CDR3 spells CASSNQGPEQYF. The CDR3, as DNA: TGTGCCAGCAGTAACCAGGGTCCCGAGCAGTACTTC. The whole variable domain, filled in from reference TRBV28 and TRBJ2-7, reads DVKVTQSSRYLVKRTGEKVFLECVQDMDHENMFWYRQDPGLGLRLIYFSYDVKMKEKGDIPEGYSVSREKKERFSLILESASTNQTSMYLCASSNQGPEQYFGPGTRLTVT.

This chain joins TRBV13 and TRBJ1-4, with D tentatively TRBD1 (6 bases). This CDR3 has 17 amino acids. V lost 6 bases and J lost 8, with 25 bases in between. Germline lookup yields CDR1 PRHDT and CDR2 FYEKMQ (reference sequence). The CDR3 DNA reads TGTGCCAGCAGTTTAAGGGTGGGGACATCTGTGGAAGAAAAACTGTTTTTT. It specifies CASSLRVGTSVEEKLFF.

This clone came up a few times. The rearrangement uses TRBV9 and TRBJ2-3; 8 bases match TRBD2. Germline V lookup: CDR1 SGDLS, CDR2 YYNGEE. The CDR3 length is 16 residues. The V and J ends lost 1 base and 2 bases, in that order; junction bases with no gene match: 6. The CDR3: CASSVSGSDPTDTQYF. Here the CDR3 DNA reads TGTGCCAGCAGCGTAAGCGGGAGCGATCCCACAGATACGCAGTATTTT.

This chain uses TRBV18 with TRBJ2-5, with TRBD1 identical over 8 bases. The CDR3 runs 14 residues. The V gene end was trimmed by 3 bases and the J gene end by 1 base; junction bases not matched to a gene: 1. Germline values: CDR1 KGHSH, CDR2 LQKENI. The chain's CDR3 is CASSPGQAQETQYF. CDR3 DNA: TGTGCCAGCTCACCGGGACAGGCCCAAGAGACCCAGTACTTC.

This rearrangement joins TRBV13 to TRBJ2-2; TRBD2 aligns across 9 bases. J gave up 6 bases and V 5 bases, and 7 bases lay outside the gene matches. This CDR3 is 15 amino acids long. The germline V gene encodes CDR1 PRHDT and CDR2 FYEKMQ (reference sequence). The CDR3 coding sequence is TGTGCCAGCAGCCTAATAGCGGGAGTGGCCGGGGAGCTGTTTTTT. Translated: CASSLIAGVAGELFF. Supplemented by reference TRBV13 and TRBJ2-2, the full variable domain reads AAGVIQSPRHLIKEKRETATLKCYPIPRHDTVYWYQQGPGQDPQFLISFYEKMQSDKGSIPDRFSAQQFSDYHSELNMSSLELGDSALYFCASSLIAGVAGELFFGEGSRLTVL.

The chain recombines TRBV28 with TRBJ1-1, with no clear D. The CDR3 is 16 residues long. The germline V gene encodes CDR1 MDHEN and CDR2 SYDVKM. V gave up 2 bases and J gave up 0 bases, with 13 bases separating them. CDR3 sequence (DNA): TGTGCCAGCAGTTTAATTACAGTCCCGATGAACACTGAAGCTTTCTTT. Translated, it gives CASSLITVPMNTEAFF. Combining the CDR3 with reference TRBV28 and TRBJ1-1 gives the whole variable domain DVKVTQSSRYLVKRTGEKVFLECVQDMDHENMFWYRQDPGLGLRLIYFSYDVKMKEKGDIPEGYSVSREKKERFSLILESASTNQTSMYLCASSLITVPMNTEAFFGQGTRLTVV.

The chain has TRBV29-1 and TRBJ2-7; 8 bases fit TRBD2. From germline, CDR1 is SQVTM and CDR2 ANQGSEA. The junction had 4 bases not matched to a gene; V was cut back by 6 bases and J by 0 bases. The CDR3 extends over 13 amino acids. The CDR3 here is CSVNSGSSYEQYF. In DNA, the CDR3 is TGCAGCGTGAACAGCGGGAGCTCCTACGAGCAGTACTTC.

V and J are TRBV15 and TRBJ1-5; 7 nucleotides line up with TRBD1. Trimming cost V 0 bases and J 5 bases; bases outside gene matches: 4. CDR3 length equals 15 residues. The germline V gene encodes CDR1 LNHNV and CDR2 YYDKDF (reference sequence). The CDR3 reads CATSREQGTHQPQHF. The CDR3 region has the DNA TGTGCCACCAGCAGAGAACAGGGGACTCATCAGCCCCAGCATTTT. Complete variable domain (other parts from reference TRBV15 and TRBJ1-5): DAMVIQNPRYQVTQFGKPVTLSCSQTLNHNVMYWYQQKSSQAPKLLFHYYDKDFNNEADTPDNFQSRRPNTSFCFLDIRSPGLGDTAMYLCATSREQGTHQPQHFGDGTRLSIL.

The chain combines TRBV5-1 with TRBJ1-3; 7 positions match TRBD1. Germline CDR1 is SGHRS and CDR2 is YFSETQ. Trimming removed 4 bases from V and 4 bases from J; junction bases left unmatched: 5. There are 14 residues in the CDR3. The CDR3 reads CASSPTGRGNTIYF. CDR3 in DNA: TGCGCCAGCAGCCCGACAGGGAGAGGAAACACCATATATTTT.

The chain carries TRBV2 and TRBJ1-4, with TRBD1 matching 9 bases. In germline, CDR1 is SNHLY, CDR2 FYNNEI. V lost 6 bases and J lost 7; bases outside the gene matches: 9. CDR3 length: 15 residues. CDR3 nucleotides: TGTGCCAGCAGAGCCGGGACAGGGACGGGTGAAAAACTGTTTTTT. This sequence encodes CASRAGTGTGEKLFF.

This chain connects TRBV12-3 or TRBV12-4 to TRBJ1-5; D is ambiguous. The CDR3 is 13 amino acids. V shed 3 bases and J shed 4 bases, with 7 bases lying between them. The CDR3 bases are TGTGCCAGCAGTTTCAGGATTAATCAGCCCCAGCATTTT. This translates into CASSFRINQPQHF.

The rearrangement links TRBV27 to TRBJ2-7; 10 bases are a match to TRBD1. The CDR3 loop spans 15 amino acids. The germline CDR1 and CDR2 sequences are MNHEY and SMNVEV (reference sequence). V was clipped by 6 bases and J by 6 bases; unmatched bases: 11. The CDR3 is CASRFSGTGASEQYF. CDR3 sequence (DNA): TGTGCCAGCAGGTTCTCCGGGACAGGGGCATCCGAGCAGTACTTC.

The V call is TRBV5-1, the J call TRBJ2-6; TRBD1 matches 7 bases. This CDR3 is 17 amino acids long. V lost 4 bases, J lost 0 bases, and 7 bases stayed unmatched. From germline, CDR1 is SGHRS and CDR2 YFSETQ. CDR3 bases: TGCGCCAGCAGCGAGGGACAGACCCTCTCTGGGGCCAACGTCCTGACTTTC. This codes for CASSEGQTLSGANVLTF.

This chain links TRBV4-2 with TRBJ1-6, with no clear D. The germline V gene encodes CDR1 LGHNA and CDR2 YNFKEQ. V lost 0 bases and J 0 bases, leaving 9 bases between the germline ends. The CDR3 extends over 17 amino acids. The CDR3 reads CASSQDLGSSYNSPLHF. The CDR3 DNA follows: TGTGCCAGCAGCCAAGATCTCGGGAGCTCCTATAATTCACCCCTCCACTTT.

The V gene is TRBV30, the J gene TRBJ1-5; D is undetermined. Trimming removed 0 bases at V and 2 bases at J, with 8 bases between. Germline assignment: CDR1 GTSNPN and CDR2 SVGIG (reference sequence). The CDR3 runs to 14 residues. CDR3 region: CAWSVTGGNQPQHF. CDR3 nucleotides: TGTGCCTGGAGTGTAACCGGGGGCAATCAGCCCCAGCATTTT.

This clone was picked up a small number of times. The chain uses TRBV5-1 and TRBJ1-1, with a weak D call TRBD1 (5 bases). V gave up 4 bases and J gave up 1 base, with 11 bases separating them. Per the germline V gene, CDR1 is SGHRS and CDR2 is YFSETQ. This CDR3 spans 14 amino acids. The DNA of the CDR3 is TGCGCCAGCAGCCCTATAACAGGGAACACTGAAGCTTTCTTT. Its translation: CASSPITGNTEAFF. Full variable domain (rest looked up from reference TRBV5-1 and TRBJ1-1): KAGVTQTPRYLIKTRGQQVTLSCSPISGHRSVSWYQQTPGQGLQFLFEYFSETQRNKGNFPGRFSGRQFSNSRSEMNVSTLELGDSALYLCASSPITGNTEAFFGQGTRLTVV.

CDR3 in amino acids: CASSTRTSGSKGIQYF. The CDR3 DNA sequence: TGTGCCAGCAGCACAAGGACTAGCGGGAGTAAGGGCATTCAGTACTTC. The chain carries TRBV27 and TRBJ2-4, with 13 nucleotides matching TRBD2. The CDR3 loop spans 16 amino acids. The J segment lost 9 bases and the V segment lost 6 bases, leaving 11 bases of the junction unmatched. The germline CDR1 and CDR2 sequences are MNHEY and SMNVEV (reference sequence).